The 18 T cell receptor beta chains reported below all come from one sample, sequenced in a study of beta chain features in type 1 diabetes. Expressed TCRB transcripts were sequenced because the isolated RNA had all been reverse transcribed beforehand. Sequenced by immunoSEQ multiplex PCR; TCRdb stores in-frame clones only, minus some. This sample has 200,000 to 250,000 clones, with about 71% found just once. Sequencing was carried out using naive CD4+ T cells from blood. Every receptor here comes from a man aged 30-40 years in good health.

The J gene is TRBJ2-3, the V gene TRBV9, with D perhaps TRBD1 (6 bases). CDR1 is SGDLS and CDR2 is YYNGEE in the germline V gene. Trimming took off 0 bases at V and 3 bases at J, with 23 bases between the two ends. This CDR3 spans 19 amino acids. The CDR3: CASSVGQGGSFVGTDTQYF. The CDR3 coding sequence is TGTGCCAGCAGCGTAGGGCAAGGGGGATCTTTCGTGGGGACAGATACGCAGTATTTT.

This clone was detected once. The chain employs TRBV6-5 and TRBJ2-3; D is possibly TRBD1 (6 bases). The V gene's germline CDR1 is MNHEY and CDR2 SVGAGI. CDR3 length: 13 amino acids. V shed 4 bases and J shed 7 bases, with 12 bases lying between them. This CDR3 reads CASSSGTRYTQYF. Written as DNA, the CDR3 is TGTGCCAGCAGTTCCGGGACAAGGTATACGCAGTATTTT.

The chain joins TRBV4-2 to TRBJ2-7; either TRBD1 or TRBD2 may supply D (6 bases each). Germline V gene sequence: CDR1 LGHNA, CDR2 YNFKEQ. V was shortened by 0 bases and J by 5 bases, with 11 bases between the two germline ends. The CDR3 runs to 14 residues. The CDR3 spells CASSQDLRGDEQYF. As DNA, the CDR3 is TGTGCCAGCAGCCAAGATCTTAGGGGGGACGAGCAGTACTTC.

V is TRBV2 and J is TRBJ1-1; D possibly corresponds to TRBD1 (5 bases). The germline V and J ends were trimmed by 3 bases and 1 base, with 12 bases remaining between them. Germline-derived CDR1 and CDR2 are SNHLY and FYNNEI. The CDR3 covers 15 residues. This CDR3 is CASSDQGSGNTEAFF. DNA of the CDR3: TGTGCCAGCAGTGATCAGGGATCCGGGAACACTGAAGCTTTCTTT.

Of note for this clone: The same CDR3 arises from other DNA sequences in this sample as well. This chain joins TRBV18 and TRBJ2-3; D not certain. CDR3 length: 11 residues. Deletions cut 2 bases from V and 4 bases from J, with 1 base between. The germline V gene encodes CDR1 KGHSH and CDR2 LQKENI. The CDR3 DNA follows: TGTGCCAGCTCACCATCAGATACGCAGTATTTT. Protein: CASSPSDTQYF. The full variable domain, its missing parts supplied by reference TRBV18 and TRBJ2-3, is NAGVMQNPRHLVRRRGQEARLRCSPMKGHSHVYWYRQLPEEGLKFMVYLQKENIIDESGMPKERFSAEFPKEGPSILRIQQVVRGDSAAYFCASSPSDTQYFGPGTRLTVL.

This clone was picked up one time. V usage is TRBV9 and J usage is TRBJ2-7; no clear D gene. The CDR3 has 15 residues. The germline gives CDR1 SGDLS, CDR2 YYNGEE. Trimming shortened V by 3 bases and J by 0 bases, and 13 bases separated the two germline ends. In DNA form, the CDR3 reads TGTGCCAGCAGCGCCAGACTCGGACCCTCCTACGAGCAGTACTTC. This translates into CASSARLGPSYEQYF.

This clone has a single count. V gene TRBV9 combines with J gene TRBJ2-3; 7 bases fit TRBD2. Trimming removed 2 bases from V and 3 bases from J; junction bases left unmatched: 9. Germline V CDR1 and CDR2: SGDLS, YYNGEE. CDR3 length: 16 amino acids. CDR3 nucleotide sequence: TGTGCCAGCAGCGTCCGAACGACTAGCCCGACAGATACGCAGTATTTT. It codes for CASSVRTTSPTDTQYF.

This chain uses TRBV7-2 with TRBJ2-2; D ambiguous. CDR1 and CDR2 (germline): SGHTA, FQGNSA. V was trimmed by 2 bases and J by 2 bases, leaving 12 bases between them. This CDR3 has 16 residues. The CDR3 loop reads CASSLSWTVNTGELFF. CDR3 nucleotide sequence: TGTGCCAGCAGCTTATCGTGGACGGTTAACACCGGGGAGCTGTTTTTT.

This clone was picked up a small number of times. V usage is TRBV6-1 and J usage is TRBJ2-1, with 8 bases aligning to TRBD2. J was trimmed by 8 bases and V by 0 bases; bases with no gene match: 6. This CDR3 is 15 amino acids long. CDR1 MNHNS and CDR2 SASEGT come from the germline V gene. The CDR3: CASSEASGSFYEQFF. The CDR3 nucleotides read TGTGCCAGCAGTGAAGCGAGCGGGAGCTTTTATGAGCAGTTCTTC.

The chain uses TRBV7-2 and TRBJ2-1, with D possibly matching TRBD2 (6 bases). CDR3 size: 12 residues. Germline CDR1 and CDR2: SGHTA and FQGNSA. Trimming cost V 5 bases and J 9 bases, with 11 bases left between them. CDR3 DNA sequence: TGTGCCAGCAGCATACCGCGGGGTGAGCAGTTCTTC. Its protein is CASSIPRGEQFF.

V and J are TRBV13 and TRBJ2-7, with D perhaps matching TRBD2 (6 bases). The CDR3 loop spans 15 amino acids. The V end was cut by 2 bases, the J end by 1 base, with 12 bases between. The germline CDR1 and CDR2 sequences are PRHDT and FYEKMQ (reference sequence). Here the CDR3 reads CASSLNRERSYEQYF. Here the CDR3 DNA reads TGTGCCAGCAGCTTAAATCGGGAGAGGTCCTACGAGCAGTACTTC.

The chain uses TRBV7-2 and TRBJ2-5; 10 nucleotides match TRBD2. Looked up from germline, CDR1 is SGHTA and CDR2 is FQGNSA. The CDR3 sequence is 15 residues long. Trimming removed 3 bases from V and 5 bases from J; junction bases left unmatched: 6. DNA for the CDR3: TGTGCCAGCAGCTTTGGGCTAGCGGGAGTCGAGACCCAGTACTTC. Its translation is CASSFGLAGVETQYF.

This clone was counted a single time. The CDR3 loop is CASSIDPRQGYQPQHF. In nucleotides, the CDR3 is TGTGCCAGTAGTATAGATCCGCGGCAGGGCTATCAGCCCCAGCATTTT. The chain carries TRBV19 and TRBJ1-5, with D maybe TRBD1 (5 bases). The ends were cut back, 0 bases at V and 5 bases at J, with 14 bases in the middle. Germline CDR1 reads LNHDA; CDR2 reads SQIVND (reference sequence). The CDR3 has 16 amino acids.

This clone was counted between two and nine times. This chain uses TRBV30 with TRBJ2-7; D is undetermined. In germline, CDR1 is GTSNPN, CDR2 SVGIG (reference sequence). Trimming cost V 2 bases and J 4 bases, with 9 bases left between them. The CDR3 extends over 12 amino acids. CDR3 sequence (DNA): TGTGCCTGGAGTCCACAGTCGTACGAGCAGTACTTC. This encodes CAWSPQSYEQYF.

This chain joins TRBV15 and TRBJ2-3; D might be TRBD1 or TRBD2, each matching 5 bases. Trimming cost V 5 bases and J 2 bases, with 11 bases left between them. The CDR3 has 14 amino acids. Germline loops: CDR1 LNHNV, CDR2 YYDKDF (reference sequence). The CDR3 DNA reads TGTGCCACCAGCTACGGGGCACACACAGATACGCAGTATTTT. It specifies CATSYGAHTDTQYF.

This clone has only a few counts. Compared with germline, one end of the junction differs, possibly owing to a read error. The gene calls are TRBV29-1 and TRBJ2-3, with a weak D call TRBD2 (7 bases). The CDR3 sequence is 14 residues long. Per the germline V gene, CDR1 is SQVTM and CDR2 is ANQGSEA. The CDR3 nucleotides are TGCAGCGCTGAATGGCGGGGGCGCACAGATACGCAGTATTTT. The encoded protein is CSAEWRGRTDTQYF.

This rearrangement joins TRBV9 to TRBJ2-2; D may be TRBD2 (6 bases). V was pared by 2 bases and J by 1 base, with 12 bases between. Germline CDR1 is SGDLS and CDR2 is YYNGEE. This CDR3 is built from 16 residues. CDR3 DNA: TGTGCCAGCAGCGTGGCTTCGCGGGGGAACACCGGGGAGCTGTTTTTT. Protein: CASSVASRGNTGELFF. The full variable domain, in which reference TRBV9 and TRBJ2-2 provide the parts outside the CDR3, is DSGVTQTPKHLITATGQRVTLRCSPRSGDLSVYWYQQSLDQGLQFLIQYYNGEERAKGNILERFSAQQFPDLHSELNLSSLELGDSALYFCASSVASRGNTGELFFGEGSRLTVL.

V usage is TRBV29-1 and J usage is TRBJ1-1; D gene unclear. This CDR3 comprises 13 residues. CDR1 and CDR2 (germline): SQVTM, ANQGSEA. V was trimmed by 7 bases and J by 0 bases, leaving 12 bases between them. CDR3 DNA: TGCAGCGCAGCGGAGCAGATGAACACTGAAGCTTTCTTT. Encoded protein: CSAAEQMNTEAFF.